This T cell receptor (beta chain) was captured by sequencing in a study of neurological immune-mediated disorders. Germline V lookup: CDR1 SGHRS, CDR2 YFSETQ. This CDR3 has 14 residues. The V and J ends lost 2 bases and 2 bases, in that order; junction bases with no gene match: 4. This clonotype was counted ten times or more. TCRdb itself ran the 5' RACE reads through MiXCR, one entry per CDR3 protein. The sample lists under 60,000 distinct CDR3 sequences, roughly 25% occurring once. This receptor was obtained from a woman aged 70 to 79 in good health. Sequencing was performed on PBMCs. The chain links TRBV5-1 to TRBJ2-7; TRBD1 matches at 7 bases. Here the CDR3 reads CASSFTGQTYEQYF. The DNA of the CDR3 is TGCGCCAGCAGCTTTACGGGACAGACCTACGAGCAGTACTTC.